The rows below give T cell receptor beta chains drawn from one sample of a study of neoadjuvant anti-PD-1 for oral cavity cancer. TCRdb's copy holds only in-frame clones and misses some; the assay was immunoSEQ multiplex PCR. This table has several thousand clones, roughly 70% appearing once. The specimen comprised tumor tissue, sampled before nivolumab (anti-PD-1) treatment. The receptors stem from a person aged 35 to 85 with oral cavity squamous cell carcinoma. The CDR3 runs from the conserved cysteine through the conserved F or W. D genes are given only for firm matches. Not all rows give a size; the values are once, few, many and, for expanded clones, a class.

>TRBJ2-1|TRBV6-5|NA|NA
TGTGCCAGCAGTTACTCGATCGCCTACAATGAGCAGTTCTTC
CASSYSIAYNEQFF
>TRBJ2-1|TRBV5-1|NA|NA
TGCGCCAGCAGCCAAACGGAGCGGAGCTCCTACAATGAGCAGTTCTTC
CASSQTERSSYNEQFF
>TRBJ2-7|TRBV28|TRBD2|NA
TGTGCCAGCAGTTTGGGGGGGTACGAGCAGTACTTC
CASSLGGYEQYF
>TRBJ1-4|TRBV19|TRBD1|NA
TGTGCCAGTACCCGCCCCGGGACAGGGAATGAAAAACTGTTTTTT
CASTRPGTGNEKLFF
>TRBJ2-5|TRBV2|NA|NA
TGTGCCAGCAACATTCGGGCGGGATCGGAGACCCAGTACTTC
CASNIRAGSETQYF
>TRBJ2-5|TRBV7-9|NA|few
TGTGCCAGCAGCTTCATCTTAGACCAAGAGACCCAGTACTTC
CASSFILDQETQYF
>TRBJ1-5|TRBV2|TRBD1|NA
TGTGCCAGCAGTAAGGACAGGACTAGCAATCAGCCCCAGCATTTT
CASSKDRTSNQPQHF
>TRBJ1-2|TRBV27|TRBD1|NA
TGTGCCAGCAGTGCCACCGGGACAGCCTATGGCTACACCTTC
CASSATGTAYGYTF
>TRBJ1-6|TRBV6-1|NA|once
TGTGCCAGCAGTACCGGGCCCTATAATTCACCCCTCCACTTT
CASSTGPYNSPLHF
>TRBJ2-1|TRBV7-3|NA|NA
TGTGCCAGCAGCTTAACTACTAGTGGGGCGGGAGAGCAGTTCTTC
CASSLTTSGAGEQFF
>TRBJ2-7|TRBV15|NA|NA
TGTGCCACCAGCAGACTCGACGGACCGATCGGAGAGCAGTACTTC
CATSRLDGPIGEQYF
>TRBJ2-2|TRBV27|NA|NA
TGTGCCAGCAGTTTGGAGAACACCGGGGAGCTGTTTTTT
CASSLENTGELFF
>TRBJ2-7|TRBV6-5|NA|NA
TGTGCCAGCGCCGTCTGGGGCAGTACCTACGAGCAGTACTTC
CASAVWGSTYEQYF
>TRBJ1-5|TRBV7-9|NA|NA
TGTGCCAGCAGCCCCTACTCGTTTCGTGGCAATCAGCCCCAGCATTTT
CASSPYSFRGNQPQHF
>TRBJ2-1|TRBV7-6|TRBD1|once
TGTGCCAGCAGCTTAAAGGGTAAGGGGGCTCAAGAGCAGTTCTTC
CASSLKGKGAQEQFF
>TRBJ1-5|TRBV6-6|NA|once
TGTGCCAGCAGTTACTCGGGTGAACAGGCTCAGCCCCAGCATTTT
CASSYSGEQAQPQHF
>TRBJ1-2|TRBV7-9|TRBD1|few
TGTGCCAGCAGCGACCACGGACAGGGATTGGACTATGGCTACACCTTC
CASSDHGQGLDYGYTF
>TRBJ1-1|TRBV5-1|TRBD1|NA
TGCGCCAGCGAGGGGGCCACTGAAGCTTTCTTT
CASEGATEAFF
>TRBJ1-1|TRBV25-1|NA|NA
TGTGCCAGCATGTCCCCGGTGGCTGAAGCTTTCTTT
CASMSPVAEAFF
>TRBJ1-2|TRBV28|NA|few
TGTGCCAGCAGTTCTTATTTAGGCTACACCTTC
CASSSYLGYTF
>TRBJ2-2|TRBV5-4|NA|NA
TGTGCCAGCAGCTCCGGGACGGTGAACACCGGGGAGCTGTTTTTT
CASSSGTVNTGELFF
>TRBJ1-1|TRBV7-9|NA|once
TGTGCCAGCAGCTTAGCGGAGGGGAGGAGAACTGAAGCTTTCTTT
CASSLAEGRRTEAFF
>TRBJ1-2|TRBV10-2|NA|few
TGCGCCAGCAGTTTCGACGGACTTAACTATGGCTACACCTTC
CASSFDGLNYGYTF
>TRBJ2-1|TRBV10-2|NA|NA
TGCGCCAGCACCTGGGACGCTCAAAATGAGCAGTTCTTC
CASTWDAQNEQFF
>TRBJ1-1|TRBV19|NA|NA
TGTGCCAGTGAGGGTTTGGGGGGGGTGATCACTGAAGCTTTCTTT
CASEGLGGVITEAFF
>TRBJ1-4|TRBV6-1|TRBD1|NA
TGTGCCAGCAGTGTCCCGTGGACAGGCCGGAATGAAAAACTGTTTTTT
CASSVPWTGRNEKLFF
>TRBJ2-5|TRBV14|NA|NA
TGTGCCAGCAGCCGGGGGTGGCGGGCAGCCATGGGGACCCAGTACTTC
CASSRGWRAAMGTQYF
>TRBJ1-5|TRBV19|NA|NA
TGTGCCAGTAGTAGCCACCCAGGAGTCCCGAATCAGCCCCAGCATTTT
CASSSHPGVPNQPQHF
>TRBJ2-7|TRBV15|NA|NA
TGTGCCACCAGCAGAGATTCGGGCGGTTACGAGCAGTACTTC
CATSRDSGGYEQYF
>TRBJ2-7|TRBV2|NA|NA
TGTGCCAGCCAAAGCAGGGAGAGCGAGCAGTACTTC
CASQSRESEQYF
>TRBJ2-7|TRBV28|TRBD1|few
TGTGCCAGCAGTTTATTTGGGACAGGGAGCGGCGAGCAGTACTTC
CASSLFGTGSGEQYF
>TRBJ2-5|TRBV19|NA|NA
TGTGCCAGTAGTATAGGACTGCGAGAGACCCAGTACTTC
CASSIGLRETQYF
>TRBJ2-5|TRBV4-1|NA|few
TGCGCCAGCAGCCAGGGACATGGGATCCAGGAGACCCAGTACTTC
CASSQGHGIQETQYF
>TRBJ1-1|TRBV18|NA|NA
TGTGCCAGCTCACCAACGCCGACGCGTGACACTGAAGCTTTCTTT
CASSPTPTRDTEAFF
>TRBJ2-7|TRBV2|TRBD1|NA
TGTGCCAGCAGTGAATCGGGACAGGGGCTCTACGAGCAGTACTTC
CASSESGQGLYEQYF
>TRBJ2-7|TRBV30|TRBD1|few
TGTGCCTGGAGCGTGGGACAGGCCTACGAGCAGTACTTC
CAWSVGQAYEQYF
>TRBJ1-3|TRBV2|NA|NA
TGTGCCAGCAGTGAAGGCAGGGGAGTCTCTGGAAACACCATATATTTT
CASSEGRGVSGNTIYF
>TRBJ2-1|TRBV5-4|NA|once
TGTGCCAGCAGCTCACCTCTGGGCCCACGGGACAATGAGCAGTTCTTC
CASSSPLGPRDNEQFF
>TRBJ1-6|TRBV30|NA|NA
TGTGCCTGGAGGTTGGGGCTGGGAAATTCACCCCTCCACTTT
CAWRLGLGNSPLHF
>TRBJ2-7|TRBV18|NA|NA
TGTGCCAGCTCACCAGTGAGGGAGTTTTTCTACGAGCAGTACTTC
CASSPVREFFYEQYF
>TRBJ2-6|TRBV6-4|NA|NA
TGTGCCAGCAGTGACTCGAAAGGCGGGGCTTTTGGGGCCAACGTCCTGACTTTC
CASSDSKGGAFGANVLTF
>TRBJ2-7|TRBV11-2|NA|once
TGTGCCAGCAGCTTAAGTCCCGGACAAGCCTACGAGCAGTACTTC
CASSLSPGQAYEQYF
>TRBJ1-2|TRBV2|NA|few
TGTGCCAGCAATCAGGGGCGCACCAACAACTATGGCTACACCTTC
CASNQGRTNNYGYTF
>TRBJ1-6|TRBV6-1|NA|NA
TGTGCCAGCAGTGAAGAGGCAGGGGCGGGGCATTCACCCCTCCACTTT
CASSEEAGAGHSPLHF
>TRBJ2-5|TRBV18|NA|NA
TGTGCCAGCTCACCACTAGTGGAAGAGACCCAGTACTTC
CASSPLVEETQYF
>TRBJ2-3|TRBV5-1|NA|NA
TGCGCCAGCAGCTCGTGGGTCAGGATTAGCACAGATACGCAGTATTTT
CASSSWVRISTDTQYF
>TRBJ2-3|TRBV7-2|NA|NA
TGTGCCAGCAGCTTAGCGGGGACCACAGATACGCAGTATTTT
CASSLAGTTDTQYF
>TRBJ1-1|TRBV5-1|NA|few
TGCGCCAGCAGCTTGGATGGGGGAGCTTTCTTT
CASSLDGGAFF